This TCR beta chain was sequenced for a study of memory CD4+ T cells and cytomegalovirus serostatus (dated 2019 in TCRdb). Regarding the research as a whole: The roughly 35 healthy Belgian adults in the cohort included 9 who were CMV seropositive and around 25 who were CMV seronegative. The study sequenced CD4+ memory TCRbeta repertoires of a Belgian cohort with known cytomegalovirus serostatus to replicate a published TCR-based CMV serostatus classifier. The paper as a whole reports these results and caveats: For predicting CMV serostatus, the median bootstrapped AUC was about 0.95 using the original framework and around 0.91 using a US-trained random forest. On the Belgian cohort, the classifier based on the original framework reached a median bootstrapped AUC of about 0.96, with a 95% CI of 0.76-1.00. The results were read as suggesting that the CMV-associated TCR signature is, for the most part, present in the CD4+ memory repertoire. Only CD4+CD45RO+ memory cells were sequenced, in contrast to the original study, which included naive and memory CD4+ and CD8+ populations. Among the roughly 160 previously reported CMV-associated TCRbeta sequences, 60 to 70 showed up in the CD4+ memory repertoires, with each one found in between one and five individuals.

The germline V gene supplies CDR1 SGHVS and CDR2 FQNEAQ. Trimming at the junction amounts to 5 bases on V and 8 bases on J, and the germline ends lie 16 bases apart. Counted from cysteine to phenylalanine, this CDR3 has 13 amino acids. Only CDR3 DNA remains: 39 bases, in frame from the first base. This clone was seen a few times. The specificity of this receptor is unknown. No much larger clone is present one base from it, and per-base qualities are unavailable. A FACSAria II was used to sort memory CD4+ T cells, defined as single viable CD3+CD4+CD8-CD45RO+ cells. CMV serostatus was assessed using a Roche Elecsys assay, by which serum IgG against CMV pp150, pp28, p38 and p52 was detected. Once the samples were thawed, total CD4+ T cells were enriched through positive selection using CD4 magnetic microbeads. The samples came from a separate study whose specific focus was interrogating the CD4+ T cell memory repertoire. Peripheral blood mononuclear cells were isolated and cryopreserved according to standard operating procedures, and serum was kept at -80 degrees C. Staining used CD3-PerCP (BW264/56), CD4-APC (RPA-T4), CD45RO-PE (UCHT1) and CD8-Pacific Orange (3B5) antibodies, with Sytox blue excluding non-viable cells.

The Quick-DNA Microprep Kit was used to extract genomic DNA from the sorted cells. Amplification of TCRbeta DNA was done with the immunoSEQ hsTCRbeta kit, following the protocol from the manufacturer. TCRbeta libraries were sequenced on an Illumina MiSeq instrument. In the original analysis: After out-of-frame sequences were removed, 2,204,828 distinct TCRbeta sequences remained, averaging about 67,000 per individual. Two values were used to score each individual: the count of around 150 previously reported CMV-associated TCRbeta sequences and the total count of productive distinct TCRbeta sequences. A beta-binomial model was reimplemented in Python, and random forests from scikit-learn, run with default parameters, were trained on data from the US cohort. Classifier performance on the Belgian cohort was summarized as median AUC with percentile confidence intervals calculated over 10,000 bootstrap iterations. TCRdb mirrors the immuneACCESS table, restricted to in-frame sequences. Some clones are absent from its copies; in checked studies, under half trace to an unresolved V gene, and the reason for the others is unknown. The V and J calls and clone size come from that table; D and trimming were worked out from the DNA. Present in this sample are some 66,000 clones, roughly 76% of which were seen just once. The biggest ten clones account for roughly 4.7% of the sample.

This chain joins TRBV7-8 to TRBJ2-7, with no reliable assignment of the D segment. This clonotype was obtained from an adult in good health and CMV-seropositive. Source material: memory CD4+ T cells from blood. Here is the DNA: TGTGCCAGCAGCCCCTCCCTCGAACGGCAGCAGTACTTC. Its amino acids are CASSPSLERQQYF.